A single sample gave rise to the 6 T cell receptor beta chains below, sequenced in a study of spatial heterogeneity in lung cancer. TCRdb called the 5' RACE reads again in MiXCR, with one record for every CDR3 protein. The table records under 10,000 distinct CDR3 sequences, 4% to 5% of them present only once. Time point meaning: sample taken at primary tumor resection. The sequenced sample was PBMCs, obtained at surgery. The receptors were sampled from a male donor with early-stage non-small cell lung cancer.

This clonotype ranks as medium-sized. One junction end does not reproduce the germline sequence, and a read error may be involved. CDR3 amino acids: CASRQAISGGEQYF. As DNA, the CDR3 is TGCGCCAGCAGACAAGCCATATCGGGGGGCGAGCAGTACTTC. This sequence joins TRBV4-3 and TRBJ2-7, with TRBD2 identical over 7 bases. In germline, CDR1 is LGHNA, CDR2 YSLEER. The CDR3 is made up of 14 amino acids.

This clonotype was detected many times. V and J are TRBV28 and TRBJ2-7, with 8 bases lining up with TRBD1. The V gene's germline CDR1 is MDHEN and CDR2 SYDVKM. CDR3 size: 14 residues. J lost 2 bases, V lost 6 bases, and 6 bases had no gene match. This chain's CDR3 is CASRGTGDPYEQYV. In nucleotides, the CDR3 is TGTGCCAGCAGGGGGACAGGAGATCCCTACGAGCAGTACGTC.

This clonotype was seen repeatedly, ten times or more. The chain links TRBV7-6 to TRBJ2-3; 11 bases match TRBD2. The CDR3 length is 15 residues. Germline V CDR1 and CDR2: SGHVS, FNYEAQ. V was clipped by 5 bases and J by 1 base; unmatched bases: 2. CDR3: CASSMGLAGTDTQYF. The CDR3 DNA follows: TGTGCCAGCAGCATGGGACTAGCGGGCACAGATACGCAGTATTTT. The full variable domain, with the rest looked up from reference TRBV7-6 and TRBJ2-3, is GAGVSQSPRYKVTKRGQDVALRCDPISGHVSLYWYRQALGQGPEFLTYFNYEAQQDKSGLPNDRFSAERPEGSISTLTIQRTEQRDSAMYRCASSMGLAGTDTQYFGPGTRLTVL.

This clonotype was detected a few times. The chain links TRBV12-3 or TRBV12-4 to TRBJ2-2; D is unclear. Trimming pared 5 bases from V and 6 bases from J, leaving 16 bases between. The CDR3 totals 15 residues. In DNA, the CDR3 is TGTGCCAGCAGTAACCCGGGCCCACGGCCCGGGGAGCTGTTTTTT. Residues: CASSNPGPRPGELFF.

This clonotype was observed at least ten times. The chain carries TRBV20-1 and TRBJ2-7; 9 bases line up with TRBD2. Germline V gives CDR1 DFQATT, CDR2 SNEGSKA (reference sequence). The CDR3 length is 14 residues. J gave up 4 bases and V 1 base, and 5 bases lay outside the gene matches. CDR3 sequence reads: CSARGSGGWYEQYF. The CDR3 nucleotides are TGCAGTGCTAGAGGGAGCGGGGGGTGGTACGAGCAGTACTTC.

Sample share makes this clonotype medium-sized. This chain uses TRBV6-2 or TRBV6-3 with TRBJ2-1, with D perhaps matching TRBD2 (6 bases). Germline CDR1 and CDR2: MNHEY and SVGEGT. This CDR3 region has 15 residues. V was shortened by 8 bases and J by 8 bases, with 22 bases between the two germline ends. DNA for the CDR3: TGTGCCAGCTCTTTGCTAGGCGCGGGACTGGATGAGCAGTTCTTC. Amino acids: CASSLLGAGLDEQFF.